The next 5 T cell receptor beta chains were all read from a single sample in a study of T cells in Graves' hyperthyroidism and ophthalmopathy (dated by TCRdb to about 2019). Receptor libraries were prepared by multiplex PCR. TCRdb records Illumina HiSeq 2000 as the sequencer. TCR beta CDR3 regions were amplified from RNA transcripts. For the first round of RT-PCR on the TCR CDR3, the HTBI primer set was used together with the Qiagen OneStep RT-PCR kit. Using fastp trimming at Q25 and MiXCR clonotype assembly, TCRdb reanalyzed the public sequencing data and kept in-frame beta chains. Each entry merges the rows of one CDR3 protein and shows their most common DNA and genes. The sample table shows about 280,000 distinct CDR3 sequences, and under 30% are seen once. The top ten clonotypes cover about 30% of the sample. What was sequenced was blood. The receptors originated from a man aged 40-49 years with Graves' hyperthyroidism that later progressed to Graves' ophthalmopathy.

In its sample, this clonotype was seen many times. The gene calls are TRBV18 and TRBJ2-2; possible D gene TRBD1, 6 bases. V shed 2 bases and J shed 0 bases, with 10 bases lying between them. The CDR3 loop spans 16 amino acids. CDR1 is KGHSH, CDR2 LQKENI, per germline. CDR3 in amino acids: CASSPGGGSNTGELFF. CDR3 bases: TGTGCCAGCTCACCAGGGGGCGGCTCGAACACCGGGGAGCTGTTTTTT.

There are many counts of this clonotype. This chain connects TRBV5-4 to TRBJ2-3; 10 bases align to TRBD2. V was clipped by 2 bases and J by 3 bases; unmatched bases: 12. The CDR3 consists of 18 residues. The V gene's germline CDR1 is SGHNT and CDR2 YYREEE (reference sequence). The CDR3 DNA follows: TGTGCCAGCAGCTTTCTAGCGGGAGTCGGAAGACGGACAGATACGCAGTATTTT. It specifies CASSFLAGVGRRTDTQYF.

This clonotype has a count of ten or more. The rearrangement joins TRBV19 to TRBJ1-1, with a tentative D call TRBD1 (5 bases). Trimming removed 3 bases from V and 7 bases from J, with 9 bases in between. This CDR3 contains 12 residues. Per the germline V gene, CDR1 is LNHDA and CDR2 is SQIVND (reference sequence). This CDR3 reads CASSIAGLEAFF. The CDR3 DNA is TGTGCCAGTAGTATTGCGGGACTTGAAGCTTTCTTT.

In its sample, this clonotype was seen many times. This chain joins TRBV7-9 and TRBJ2-5, with D uncertain. There are 14 residues in the CDR3. Germline values: CDR1 SEHNR, CDR2 FQNEAQ (reference sequence). V lost 0 bases and J 7 bases, leaving 12 bases between the germline ends. CDR3 DNA: TGTGCCAGCAGCTTAGCGGACCGACCCGGGACCCAGTACTTC. Translating it yields CASSLADRPGTQYF.

The table lists this clonotype with many counts. The rearrangement uses TRBV5-1 and TRBJ1-1; no clear D. The CDR3 runs to 14 residues. Trimming stripped 4 bases from V and 11 bases from J, with 21 bases between. The V gene's germline CDR1 is SGHRS and CDR2 YFSETQ. The CDR3 DNA is TGCGCCAGCAGCCTATTGGACCAGGCATCGTCGGCTTTCTTT. It translates to CASSLLDQASSAFF.